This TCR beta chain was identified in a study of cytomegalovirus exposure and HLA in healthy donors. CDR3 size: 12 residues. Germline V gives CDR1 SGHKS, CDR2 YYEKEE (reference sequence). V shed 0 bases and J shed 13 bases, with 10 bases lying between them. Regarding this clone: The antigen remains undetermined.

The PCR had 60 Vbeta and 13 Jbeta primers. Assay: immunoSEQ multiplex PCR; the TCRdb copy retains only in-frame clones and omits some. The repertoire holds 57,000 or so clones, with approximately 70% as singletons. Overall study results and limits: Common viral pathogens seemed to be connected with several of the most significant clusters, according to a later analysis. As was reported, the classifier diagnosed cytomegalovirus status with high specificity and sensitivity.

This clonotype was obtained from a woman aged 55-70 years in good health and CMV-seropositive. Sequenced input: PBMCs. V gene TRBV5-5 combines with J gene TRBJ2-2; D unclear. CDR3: CASSLVQERLFF. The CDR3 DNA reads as TGTGCCAGCAGCTTGGTACAAGAAAGGCTGTTTTTT.